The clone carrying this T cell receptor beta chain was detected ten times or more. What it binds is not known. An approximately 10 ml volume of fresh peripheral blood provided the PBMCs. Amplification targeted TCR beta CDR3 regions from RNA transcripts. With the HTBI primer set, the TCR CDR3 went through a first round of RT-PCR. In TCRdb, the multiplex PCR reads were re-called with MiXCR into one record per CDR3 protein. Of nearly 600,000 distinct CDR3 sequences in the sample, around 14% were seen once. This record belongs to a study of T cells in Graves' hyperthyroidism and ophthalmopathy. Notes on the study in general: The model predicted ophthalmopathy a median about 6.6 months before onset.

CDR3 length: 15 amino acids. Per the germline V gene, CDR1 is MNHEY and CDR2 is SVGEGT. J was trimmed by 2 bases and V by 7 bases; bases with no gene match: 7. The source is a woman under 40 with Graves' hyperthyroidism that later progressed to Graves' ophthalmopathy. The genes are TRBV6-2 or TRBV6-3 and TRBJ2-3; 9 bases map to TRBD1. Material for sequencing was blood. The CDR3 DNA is TGTGCCAGCACCCAAGGGGACAGGGTCACAGATACGCAGTATTTT. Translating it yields CASTQGDRVTDTQYF.